A selection of T cell receptor beta chains follows, all from one sample in a study of T and B cells in COVID-19 patients. MiXCR, run by TCRdb on the multiplex PCR reads, gives a single entry per CDR3 protein. This table holds around 8,400 distinct CDR3 sequences, about 28% found once. The sequencing input was blood. These receptor sequences come from a human donor who had recovered from COVID-19. CDR3s include the opening cysteine and the closing phenylalanine or tryptophan. Each record gives: J gene, clone size, D gene, V gene, CDR3 DNA, CDR3 protein. The D gene is left open where the match is weak. Size values are once, few and many counts, or a class for expanded clones, and some rows have none.

j_call: TRBJ1-2
clone_size: few
d_call: TRBD1
v_call: TRBV20-1
cdr3_nt: TGCAGTGCTTACAGGGGTGGCGATGGCTACACCTTC
cdr3_aa: CSAYRGGDGYTF

j_call: TRBJ2-2
clone_size: -
d_call: TRBD2
v_call: TRBV5-1
cdr3_nt: TGCGCCAGCAGCTTAGGACGGGGGGGCACCGGGGAGCTGTTTTTT
cdr3_aa: CASSLGRGGTGELFF

j_call: TRBJ1-1
clone_size: -
d_call: -
v_call: TRBV7-2
cdr3_nt: TGTGCCAGCAGCTTAGCCGGCAACACTGAAGCTTTCTTT
cdr3_aa: CASSLAGNTEAFF

j_call: TRBJ1-5
clone_size: -
d_call: -
v_call: TRBV7-9
cdr3_nt: TGTGCCAGCAGCTTAAGCCCTACAGGCCCCGGCAATCAGCCCCAGCATTTT
cdr3_aa: CASSLSPTGPGNQPQHF

j_call: TRBJ1-1
clone_size: -
d_call: TRBD1
v_call: TRBV7-2
cdr3_nt: TGTGCCAGCAGCTGGACAGGGGTTGGCACTGAAGCTTTCTTT
cdr3_aa: CASSWTGVGTEAFF

j_call: TRBJ1-2
clone_size: few
d_call: -
v_call: TRBV11-1
cdr3_nt: TGTGCCAGCAGCTTAAGTCCAGTAGAGGGACAAGTTTACGGCTACACCTTC
cdr3_aa: CASSLSPVEGQVYGYTF

j_call: TRBJ2-1
clone_size: few
d_call: TRBD1
v_call: TRBV11-1
cdr3_nt: TGTGCCAGCAGCCCTAGGCAGGGGGCGAATGAGCAGTTCTTC
cdr3_aa: CASSPRQGANEQFF

j_call: TRBJ2-5
clone_size: few
d_call: TRBD1
v_call: TRBV5-1
cdr3_nt: TGCGCCAGCAGCTTGGCTCAGGGGGCGAAAGAGACCCAGTACTTC
cdr3_aa: CASSLAQGAKETQYF

j_call: TRBJ1-4
clone_size: -
d_call: -
v_call: TRBV9
cdr3_nt: TGTGCCAGCAGCGCGACAACCCGGGGGGAAAAACTGTTTTTT
cdr3_aa: CASSATTRGEKLFF

j_call: TRBJ2-1
clone_size: medium-sized
d_call: TRBD2
v_call: TRBV19
cdr3_nt: TGTGCCAGTAGAACTGTAGCGGGGAAAAATGAGCAGTTCTTC
cdr3_aa: CASRTVAGKNEQFF

j_call: TRBJ1-1
clone_size: medium-sized
d_call: -
v_call: TRBV27
cdr3_nt: TGTGCCAGCAGTTTAACACAGGGAATTGAAGCTTTCTTT
cdr3_aa: CASSLTQGIEAFF

j_call: TRBJ2-3
clone_size: -
d_call: -
v_call: TRBV7-9
cdr3_nt: TGTGCCAGCAGCCCAACAGATACGCAGTATTTT
cdr3_aa: CASSPTDTQYF

j_call: TRBJ2-5
clone_size: medium-sized
d_call: -
v_call: TRBV6-6
cdr3_nt: TGTGCCAGCAGTCAATCCGGTGAGGCGGGCGTGGAGACCCAGTACTTC
cdr3_aa: CASSQSGEAGVETQYF

j_call: TRBJ2-1
clone_size: -
d_call: TRBD2
v_call: TRBV7-2
cdr3_nt: TGTGCCAGCAGCTTAAGCGGGGGGACTTACAATGAGCAGTTCTTC
cdr3_aa: CASSLSGGTYNEQFF

j_call: TRBJ1-1
clone_size: few
d_call: TRBD1
v_call: TRBV6-1
cdr3_nt: TGTGCCAGCAGTCAAAACCGGGACAGCAACACTGAAGCTTTCTTT
cdr3_aa: CASSQNRDSNTEAFF

j_call: TRBJ1-5
clone_size: medium-sized
d_call: -
v_call: TRBV6-5
cdr3_nt: TGTGCCACCAGAAGGGACGGAGGGCCCCAGCATTTT
cdr3_aa: CATRRDGGPQHF

j_call: TRBJ2-2
clone_size: -
d_call: TRBD1
v_call: TRBV27
cdr3_nt: TGTGCCAGCAGTTCAACGCGACAGGGGGGAACCGGGGAGCTGTTTTTT
cdr3_aa: CASSSTRQGGTGELFF

j_call: TRBJ2-7
clone_size: large
d_call: -
v_call: TRBV29-1
cdr3_nt: TGCAGCGTCTACGCCTACGAGCAGTACTTC
cdr3_aa: CSVYAYEQYF

j_call: TRBJ2-2
clone_size: -
d_call: TRBD1
v_call: TRBV6-4
cdr3_nt: TGTGCCAGCAGCCCCGGGACAGGTTTTCCCGGGGAGCTGTTTTTT
cdr3_aa: CASSPGTGFPGELFF

j_call: TRBJ1-6
clone_size: -
d_call: TRBD1
v_call: TRBV6-1
cdr3_nt: TGTGCCAGCAGTTCAACCGGGACAGGGAATTTACCCCTCCACTTT
cdr3_aa: CASSSTGTGNLPLHF

j_call: TRBJ2-1
clone_size: medium-sized
d_call: TRBD2
v_call: TRBV6-4
cdr3_nt: TGTGCCAGCAGTCTCGCGTCTAGCGGGGGGACTGAGCAGTTCTTC
cdr3_aa: CASSLASSGGTEQFF

j_call: TRBJ2-1
clone_size: -
d_call: TRBD2
v_call: TRBV19
cdr3_nt: TGTGCCAGTGGGGAGGGGGTAGCGGGGATATCCTACAATGAGCAGTTCTTC
cdr3_aa: CASGEGVAGISYNEQFF

j_call: TRBJ1-6
clone_size: -
d_call: -
v_call: TRBV7-9
cdr3_nt: TGTGCCAGCAGTCGTACCGGGGAGGGGGATTCACCCCTCCACTTT
cdr3_aa: CASSRTGEGDSPLHF

j_call: TRBJ2-7
clone_size: medium-sized
d_call: -
v_call: TRBV12-3/TRBV12-4
cdr3_nt: TGTGCCAGCAGTTTGACCTACGAGCAGTACTTC
cdr3_aa: CASSLTYEQYF

j_call: TRBJ1-5
clone_size: -
d_call: -
v_call: TRBV10-3
cdr3_nt: TGTGCCACTAAAGGACAGCCGTATAGCAATCAGCCCCAGCATTTT
cdr3_aa: CATKGQPYSNQPQHF

j_call: TRBJ2-6
clone_size: medium-sized
d_call: -
v_call: TRBV15
cdr3_nt: TGTGCCACCAGCAGAGGGGGCTCTGGGGCCAACGTCCTGACTTTC
cdr3_aa: CATSRGGSGANVLTF

j_call: TRBJ1-2
clone_size: few
d_call: -
v_call: TRBV18
cdr3_nt: TGTGCCAGCTCACCCTCCGAGACAGCATTTTATGGCTACACCTTC
cdr3_aa: CASSPSETAFYGYTF

j_call: TRBJ2-1
clone_size: -
d_call: TRBD2
v_call: TRBV27
cdr3_nt: TGTGCCAGCAGTTTAGCGGCTAGCGGGGGCAGGGAGCAGTTCTTC
cdr3_aa: CASSLAASGGREQFF

j_call: TRBJ1-2
clone_size: medium-sized
d_call: -
v_call: TRBV19
cdr3_nt: TGTGCCAGTAGCCTTGGAAGGGTTGGTCTAATCTATGGCTACACCTTC
cdr3_aa: CASSLGRVGLIYGYTF

j_call: TRBJ1-6
clone_size: few
d_call: TRBD1
v_call: TRBV6-2/TRBV6-3
cdr3_nt: TGTGCCAGCAGTTCAACCGGGACAGGGAATTCACCCCTCCACTTT
cdr3_aa: CASSSTGTGNSPLHF

j_call: TRBJ2-5
clone_size: medium-sized
d_call: -
v_call: TRBV27
cdr3_nt: TGTGCCAGCAGTTTAATGGCGGCACAAGAGACCCAGTACTTC
cdr3_aa: CASSLMAAQETQYF

j_call: TRBJ2-7
clone_size: -
d_call: TRBD2
v_call: TRBV19
cdr3_nt: TGTGCCAGCAGCCCCACCCCGCTAGCGGGGGCCCTCTCCTACGAGCAGTACTTC
cdr3_aa: CASSPTPLAGALSYEQYF

j_call: TRBJ2-5
clone_size: -
d_call: TRBD1
v_call: TRBV7-9
cdr3_nt: TGTGCCAGCAGCTTAGACAGGGGTCAAGAGACCCAGTACTTC
cdr3_aa: CASSLDRGQETQYF

j_call: TRBJ1-3
clone_size: medium-sized
d_call: -
v_call: TRBV29-1
cdr3_nt: TGCAGCGTTGCGGTGGGGGACATTGCGGGAAACACCATATATTTT
cdr3_aa: CSVAVGDIAGNTIYF

j_call: TRBJ2-1
clone_size: -
d_call: -
v_call: TRBV12-3/TRBV12-4
cdr3_nt: TGTGCCAGCAGTTCCGACAGGGAGGGACAGCCGGGGGATGAGCAGTTCTTC
cdr3_aa: CASSSDREGQPGDEQFF

j_call: TRBJ2-3
clone_size: medium-sized
d_call: -
v_call: TRBV29-1
cdr3_nt: TGCAGCGTTGGCTTTCAGGACAGTATTTTATCAGATACGCAGTATTTT
cdr3_aa: CSVGFQDSILSDTQYF

j_call: TRBJ2-7
clone_size: medium-sized
d_call: TRBD1
v_call: TRBV30
cdr3_nt: TGTGCCTGGAGTCGGACAGGCCTCTACGAGCAGTACTTC
cdr3_aa: CAWSRTGLYEQYF

j_call: TRBJ1-2
clone_size: few
d_call: -
v_call: TRBV20-1
cdr3_nt: TGCAGTGCTAGAGATTCGGCGACAGGTGGCTACACCTTC
cdr3_aa: CSARDSATGGYTF

j_call: TRBJ1-1
clone_size: -
d_call: TRBD1
v_call: TRBV12-3/TRBV12-4
cdr3_nt: TGTGCCAGCAGGGACAGGGAGGTAACTGAAGCTTTCTTT
cdr3_aa: CASRDREVTEAFF

j_call: TRBJ1-2
clone_size: -
d_call: TRBD1
v_call: TRBV29-1
cdr3_nt: TGCAGCGTTCTAGGGCGGACAGGGGGCAACTATGGCTACACCTTC
cdr3_aa: CSVLGRTGGNYGYTF

j_call: TRBJ1-1
clone_size: -
d_call: -
v_call: TRBV5-5
cdr3_nt: TGTGCCAGCAGTTATACAGGCTGGAACACTGAAGCTTTCTTT
cdr3_aa: CASSYTGWNTEAFF

j_call: TRBJ2-3
clone_size: -
d_call: TRBD2
v_call: TRBV27
cdr3_nt: TGTGCCAGCAAACTAGCGGGGGGCCCCCCTGATACGCAGTATTTT
cdr3_aa: CASKLAGGPPDTQYF

j_call: TRBJ2-1
clone_size: -
d_call: -
v_call: TRBV7-9
cdr3_nt: TGTGCCAGCAGCTTAGCCCCTTCCAGAAATGAGCAGTTCTTC
cdr3_aa: CASSLAPSRNEQFF

j_call: TRBJ1-1
clone_size: -
d_call: -
v_call: TRBV5-6
cdr3_nt: TGTGCCAGCAGCTCGATCAGCCCCGAGGGCACTGAAGCTTTCTTT
cdr3_aa: CASSSISPEGTEAFF

j_call: TRBJ1-1
clone_size: -
d_call: TRBD1
v_call: TRBV7-2
cdr3_nt: TGTGCCAGCAGCTTCTCGACAGGGTCCGAAGCTTTCTTT
cdr3_aa: CASSFSTGSEAFF

j_call: TRBJ2-5
clone_size: medium-sized
d_call: TRBD1
v_call: TRBV19
cdr3_nt: TGTGCCAGTAGTTCCGACAGGGGAGAGACCCAGTACTTC
cdr3_aa: CASSSDRGETQYF

j_call: TRBJ1-1
clone_size: few
d_call: -
v_call: TRBV7-2
cdr3_nt: TGTGCCAGCAGCTCCGAAGGTGAAGCTTTCTTT
cdr3_aa: CASSSEGEAFF

j_call: TRBJ1-5
clone_size: -
d_call: -
v_call: TRBV18
cdr3_nt: TGTGCCAGCAGTTTGGTACGGAATAAAAATCAGCCCCAGCATTTT
cdr3_aa: CASSLVRNKNQPQHF

j_call: TRBJ2-1
clone_size: medium-sized
d_call: -
v_call: TRBV6-2/TRBV6-3
cdr3_nt: TGTGCCAGCAGTCCTTCTAGGACACGGGCCTACAATGAGCAGTTCTTC
cdr3_aa: CASSPSRTRAYNEQFF

j_call: TRBJ2-3
clone_size: few
d_call: TRBD2
v_call: TRBV6-2/TRBV6-3
cdr3_nt: TGTGCCAGCAGTTACCCTACTAGCGGGGGGACAGATACGCAGTATTTT
cdr3_aa: CASSYPTSGGTDTQYF

j_call: TRBJ1-1
clone_size: -
d_call: -
v_call: TRBV19
cdr3_nt: TGTGCCAGCAGCACCGGGACACAGGGTAACACTGAAGCTTTCTTT
cdr3_aa: CASSTGTQGNTEAFF